This T cell receptor beta chain was sequenced during a study of blood T cell repertoires in COVID-19. Followed longitudinally, the Seattle patients had been enrolled during active infection. Only in-frame clones appear in the TCRdb table, and some are missing; sequencing was by immunoSEQ multiplex PCR. The sample shows over 90,000 clones, roughly 70% of them seen only once. What was sequenced was peripheral blood. The clonotype originates from a man between 65 and 85 years old with COVID-19, enrolled during active disease.

The CDR3 sequence: CASSTQAVRYEKLFF. The CDR3 bases are TGTGCCAGCAGTACCCAGGCTGTTCGATATGAAAAACTGTTTTTT. This chain connects TRBV28 to TRBJ1-4; D is unclear. Deletions cut 5 bases from V and 6 bases from J, with 16 bases between. The germline gives CDR1 MDHEN, CDR2 SYDVKM. The CDR3 extends over 15 amino acids.